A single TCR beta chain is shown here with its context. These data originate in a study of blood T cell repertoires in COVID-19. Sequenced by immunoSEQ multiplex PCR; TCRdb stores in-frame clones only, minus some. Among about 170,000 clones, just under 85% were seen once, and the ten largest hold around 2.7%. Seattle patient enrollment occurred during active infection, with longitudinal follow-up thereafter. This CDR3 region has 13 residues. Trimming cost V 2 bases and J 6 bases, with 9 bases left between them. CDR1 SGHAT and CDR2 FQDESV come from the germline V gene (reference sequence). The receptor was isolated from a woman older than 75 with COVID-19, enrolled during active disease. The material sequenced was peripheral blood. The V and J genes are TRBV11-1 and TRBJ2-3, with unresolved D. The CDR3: CASSLNLIDTQYF. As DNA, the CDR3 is TGTGCCAGCAGCTTAAATCTTATCGATACGCAGTATTTT.